The source of this T cell receptor beta chain is a study of tumor-infiltrating lymphocytes in primary liver carcinoma. Unsorted whole blood supplied the RNA, and germline DNA was extracted too. The collection of 4 to 4.5 milliliters of peripheral blood preceded surgery. Making TCR beta cDNA involved approximately 520 ng total RNA and a constant-region primer. ARM-PCR was slightly modified, and three nested multiplex PCR rounds with it gave rise to the TCR beta libraries. With TRBV1-TRBV30 forward primers and a C-beta reverse primer, the first two PCR rounds were run for roughly 10 cycles each. TCRdb re-called the multiplex PCR reads through MiXCR, storing one row per CDR3 protein. The sample holds about 310,000 distinct CDR3 sequences, roughly two thirds seen once. CDR1 is SQVTM and CDR2 is ANQGSEA in the germline V gene. The CDR3 totals 12 residues. As for this clonotype: One end of the junction varies from germline; a read error may be responsible.

The sample taken for sequencing was peripheral blood. This chain links TRBV29-1 with TRBJ1-2; no definite D call. This TCR derives from a man aged 40-55 years with primary liver carcinoma and hepatitis B virus infection. The CDR3 region is CNVRATNYGYTF. Written as DNA, the CDR3 is TGCAACGTTAGGGCCACTAACTATGGCTACACCTTC. Full variable domain (rest looked up from reference TRBV29-1 and TRBJ1-2): SAVISQKPSRDICQRGTSLTIQCQVDSQVTMMFWYRQQPGQSLTLIATANQGSEATYESGFVIDKFPISRPNLTFSTLTVSNMSPEDSSIYLCNVRATNYGYTFGSGTRLTVV.